This T cell receptor beta chain was recorded in a study of blood T cell repertoires in COVID-19. Turning to the study itself: PBMCs, B-cell-depleted T cells, or T cells provided the cDNA or gDNA that made up the material.

CDR3 length: 13 amino acids. Looked up from germline, CDR1 is KGHSH and CDR2 is LQKENI. V lost 4 bases and J lost 0, with 6 bases in between. Per the original data handling: Nucleated cell number was recorded as an estimate derived from reference gene primer amplification. Measured with immunoSEQ multiplex PCR; TCRdb has only the in-frame clones, and not every one. V and J calls plus clone size are reproduced from that table; the DNA served to infer D and trimming. Of 400,000 to 550,000 clones in the sample, nearly 90% were seen once. Participants, about 18 to 90 years old, spanned fewer than 25 US areas. Allocation to cohorts depended on clinical history reported by the participants.

This chain joins TRBV18 and TRBJ1-1, with D unresolved. The sequencing input was PBMCs or T cells enriched from blood (not recorded which). The sequence came from a woman between 18 and 30 years old with acute COVID-19. The CDR3 DNA follows: TGTGCCAGCTCACAGGAGATGAACACTGAAGCTTTCTTT. It encodes CASSQEMNTEAFF. The whole variable domain, remainder taken from reference TRBV18 and TRBJ1-1, is NAGVMQNPRHLVRRRGQEARLRCSPMKGHSHVYWYRQLPEEGLKFMVYLQKENIIDESGMPKERFSAEFPKEGPSILRIQQVVRGDSAAYFCASSQEMNTEAFFGQGTRLTVV.